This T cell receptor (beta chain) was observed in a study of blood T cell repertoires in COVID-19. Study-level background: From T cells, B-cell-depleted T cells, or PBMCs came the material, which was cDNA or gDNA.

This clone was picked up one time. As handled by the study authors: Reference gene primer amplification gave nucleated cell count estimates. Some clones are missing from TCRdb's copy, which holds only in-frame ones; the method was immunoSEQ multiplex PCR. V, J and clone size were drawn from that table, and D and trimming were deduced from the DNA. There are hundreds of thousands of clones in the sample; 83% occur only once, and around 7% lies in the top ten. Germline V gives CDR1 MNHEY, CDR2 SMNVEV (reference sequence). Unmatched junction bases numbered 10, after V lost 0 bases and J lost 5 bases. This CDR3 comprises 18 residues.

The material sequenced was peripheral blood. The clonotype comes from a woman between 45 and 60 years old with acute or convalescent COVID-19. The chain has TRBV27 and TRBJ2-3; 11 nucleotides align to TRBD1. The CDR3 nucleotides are TGTGCCAGCAGTTTATCGGGTCCGGACAGGGGGCTAGGAGATACGCAGTATTTT. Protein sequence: CASSLSGPDRGLGDTQYF.